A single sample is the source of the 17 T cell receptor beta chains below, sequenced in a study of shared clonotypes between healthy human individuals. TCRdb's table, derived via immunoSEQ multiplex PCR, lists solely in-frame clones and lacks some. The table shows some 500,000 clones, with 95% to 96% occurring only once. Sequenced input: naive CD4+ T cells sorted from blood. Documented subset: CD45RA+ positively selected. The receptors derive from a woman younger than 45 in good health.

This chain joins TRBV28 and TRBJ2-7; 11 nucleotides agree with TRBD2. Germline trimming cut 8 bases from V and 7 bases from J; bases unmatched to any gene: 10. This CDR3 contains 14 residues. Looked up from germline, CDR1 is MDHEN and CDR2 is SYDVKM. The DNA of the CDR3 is TGTGCCAGCGTGACTAGCGGGGCCTTGAGGGAGCAGTACTTC. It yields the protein CASVTSGALREQYF.

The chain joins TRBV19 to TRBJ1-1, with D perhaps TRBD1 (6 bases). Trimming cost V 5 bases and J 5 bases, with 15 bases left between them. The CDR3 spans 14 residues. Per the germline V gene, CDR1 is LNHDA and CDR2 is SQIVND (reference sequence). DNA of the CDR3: TGTGCCAGTAGTCAAGACAGGTCGGTAACTGAAGCTTTCTTT. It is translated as CASSQDRSVTEAFF.

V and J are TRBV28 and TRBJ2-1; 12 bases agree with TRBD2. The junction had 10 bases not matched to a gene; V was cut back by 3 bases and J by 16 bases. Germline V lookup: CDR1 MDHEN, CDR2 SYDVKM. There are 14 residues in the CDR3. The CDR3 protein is CASSLGLAGGERFF. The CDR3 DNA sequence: TGTGCCAGCAGTTTGGGCCTAGCGGGAGGGGAAAGATTCTTC.

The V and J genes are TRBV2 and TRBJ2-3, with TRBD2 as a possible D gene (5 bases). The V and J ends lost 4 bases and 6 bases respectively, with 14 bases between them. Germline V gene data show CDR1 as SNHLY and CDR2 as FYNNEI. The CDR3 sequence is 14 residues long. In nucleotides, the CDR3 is TGTGCCAGCAGTGTCGAGGGAACCGGGGATACGCAGTATTTT. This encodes CASSVEGTGDTQYF.

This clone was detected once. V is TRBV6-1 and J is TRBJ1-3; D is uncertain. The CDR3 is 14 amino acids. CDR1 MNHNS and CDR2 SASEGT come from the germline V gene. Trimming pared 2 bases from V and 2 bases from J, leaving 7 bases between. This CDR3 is CASSEIGAGNTIYF. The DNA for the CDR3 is TGTGCCAGCAGTGAAATTGGGGCTGGAAACACCATATATTTT.

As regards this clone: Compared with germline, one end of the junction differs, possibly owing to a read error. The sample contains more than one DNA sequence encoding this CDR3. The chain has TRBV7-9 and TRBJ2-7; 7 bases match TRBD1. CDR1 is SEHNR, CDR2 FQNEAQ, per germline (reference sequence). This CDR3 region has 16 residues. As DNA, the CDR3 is TGTGCCAGCAGCTACTTAGGAAGGGGGCCGACCTACGAGCAATACTTC. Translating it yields CASSYLGRGPTYEQYF.

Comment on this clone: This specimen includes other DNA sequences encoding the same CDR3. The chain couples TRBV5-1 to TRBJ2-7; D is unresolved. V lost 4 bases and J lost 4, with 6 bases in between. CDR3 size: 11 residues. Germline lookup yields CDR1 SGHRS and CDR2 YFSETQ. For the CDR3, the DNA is TGCGCCAGCAGCAACCATTACGAGCAGTACTTC. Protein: CASSNHYEQYF.

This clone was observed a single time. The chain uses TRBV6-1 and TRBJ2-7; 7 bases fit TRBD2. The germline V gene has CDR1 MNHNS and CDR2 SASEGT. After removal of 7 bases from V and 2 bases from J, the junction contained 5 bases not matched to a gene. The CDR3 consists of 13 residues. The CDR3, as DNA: TGTGCCAGCAAGATGGGGGGGGCCTACGAGCAGTACTTC. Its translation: CASKMGGAYEQYF.

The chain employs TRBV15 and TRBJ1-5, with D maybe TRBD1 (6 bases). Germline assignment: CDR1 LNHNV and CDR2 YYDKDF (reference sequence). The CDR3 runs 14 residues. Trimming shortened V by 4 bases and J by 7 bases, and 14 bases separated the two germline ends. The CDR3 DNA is TGTGCCACCAGCAACTACAGGGCACGGCAGCCCCAGCATTTT. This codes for CATSNYRARQPQHF.

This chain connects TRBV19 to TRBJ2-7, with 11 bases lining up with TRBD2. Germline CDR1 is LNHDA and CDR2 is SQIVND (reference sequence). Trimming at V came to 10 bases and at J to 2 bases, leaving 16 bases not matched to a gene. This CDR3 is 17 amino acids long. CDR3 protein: CATGTSGTHTRTYEQYF. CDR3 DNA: TGTGCCACCGGGACTAGCGGAACTCACACCCGAACCTACGAGCAGTACTTC.

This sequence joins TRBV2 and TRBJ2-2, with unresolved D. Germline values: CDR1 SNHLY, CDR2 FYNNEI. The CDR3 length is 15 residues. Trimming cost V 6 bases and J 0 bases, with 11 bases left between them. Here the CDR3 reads CASSPLPPNTGELFF. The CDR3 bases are TGTGCCAGCAGCCCACTTCCCCCGAACACCGGGGAGCTGTTTTTT.

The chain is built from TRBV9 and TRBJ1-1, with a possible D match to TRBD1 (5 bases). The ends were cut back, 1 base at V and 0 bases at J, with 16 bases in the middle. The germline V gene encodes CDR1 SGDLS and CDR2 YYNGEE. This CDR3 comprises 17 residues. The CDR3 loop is CASSVSDSSLMNTEAFF. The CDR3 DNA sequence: TGTGCCAGCAGCGTATCCGACAGCAGCCTAATGAACACTGAAGCTTTCTTT.

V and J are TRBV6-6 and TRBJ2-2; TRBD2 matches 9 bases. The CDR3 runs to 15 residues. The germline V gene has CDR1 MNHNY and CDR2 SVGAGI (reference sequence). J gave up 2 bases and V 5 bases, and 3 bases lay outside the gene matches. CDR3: CASSLAGSNTGELFF. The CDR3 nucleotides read TGTGCCAGCAGTCTAGCGGGATCCAACACCGGGGAGCTGTTTTTT.

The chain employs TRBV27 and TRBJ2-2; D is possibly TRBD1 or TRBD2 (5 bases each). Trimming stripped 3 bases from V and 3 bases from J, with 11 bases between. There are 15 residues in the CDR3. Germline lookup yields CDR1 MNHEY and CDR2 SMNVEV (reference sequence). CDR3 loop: CASSLRGTDTGELFF. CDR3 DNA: TGTGCCAGCAGTTTGAGGGGAACGGACACCGGGGAGCTGTTTTTT.

CDR3 DNA: TGTGCCATCGGGAAGGAGGGCGGGGAGCTGTTTTTT. This gives the protein CAIGKEGGELFF. The rearrangement links TRBV10-3 to TRBJ2-2, with D perhaps TRBD2 (6 bases). Germline V gene data show CDR1 as ENHRY and CDR2 as SYGVKD. V was cut by 8 bases and J by 7 bases, with 11 bases left in between. This CDR3 has 12 amino acids.

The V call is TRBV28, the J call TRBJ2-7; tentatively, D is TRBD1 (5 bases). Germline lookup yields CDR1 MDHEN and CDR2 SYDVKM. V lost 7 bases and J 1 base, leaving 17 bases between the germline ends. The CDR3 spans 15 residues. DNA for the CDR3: TGTGCCAGCAATTCTCAGGGCGAAGGATCCTACGAGCAGTACTTC. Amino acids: CASNSQGEGSYEQYF.

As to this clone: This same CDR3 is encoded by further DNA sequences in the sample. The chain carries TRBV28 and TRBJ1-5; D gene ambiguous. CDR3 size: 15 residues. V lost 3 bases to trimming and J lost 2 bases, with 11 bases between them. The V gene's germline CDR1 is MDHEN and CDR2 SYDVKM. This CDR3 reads CASSLSAGGNQPQHF. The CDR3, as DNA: TGTGCCAGCAGTTTGAGTGCAGGAGGCAATCAGCCCCAGCATTTT.